This T cell receptor (beta chain) came from a study of T cell responses to AZD1222 COVID-19 vaccine. Method: immunoSEQ multiplex PCR; TCRdb's copy keeps in-frame clones and lacks some. The sample has under 110,000 clones; 90% are singletons. The CDR3 has 16 residues. The table lists this clone with a count of one. This clonotype was obtained from an adult in good health. The V and J genes are TRBV12-1 and TRBJ2-3; TRBD2 is the table's D call, not checked against the DNA. TRBV12-1 is a recognized pseudogene. Specimen: peripheral blood, collected on day 0 of AZD1222 vaccination. CDR3 amino acids: CASSFGSSGRRDTQYF. CDR3 sequence (DNA): TGTGCCAGCAGCTTTGGGTCTAGCGGGAGGAGGGATACGCAGTATTTT.